Below are 6 T cell receptor beta chains sequenced from a single sample in a study of CD8+CD57+ T cells in acquired aplastic anemia. Genomic DNA was employed as the template in profiling TCR beta VDJ and CDR3. TCRdb independently ran MiXCR on the reads; one entry per CDR3 protein. The repertoire holds 190,000 or so distinct CDR3 sequences, with 60% to 65% as singletons. The sequenced material came from sorted CD4+, CD8+, or CD8+CD57+ T cells (not recorded which) from PBMCs. All receptors come from a human donor in good health.

V usage is TRBV19 and J usage is TRBJ2-3; D unclear. This CDR3 contains 17 residues. Trimming shortened V by 7 bases and J by 2 bases, and 22 bases separated the two germline ends. Germline CDR1 is LNHDA and CDR2 is SQIVND (reference sequence). The CDR3 reads CASILVAGTLDTDTQYF. The CDR3 nucleotides read TGTGCCAGTATCCTGGTGGCCGGTACCCTTGACACAGATACGCAGTATTTT. Based on the CDR3 plus reference TRBV19 and TRBJ2-3, the full variable domain is DGGITQSPKYLFRKEGQNVTLSCEQNLNHDAMYWYRQDPGQGLRLIYYSQIVNDFQKGDIAEGYSVSREKKESFPLTVTSAQKNPTAFYLCASILVAGTLDTDTQYFGPGTRLTVL.

In this sample, this clonotype turned up many times. The J gene is TRBJ1-1, the V gene TRBV20-1; 7 bases line up with TRBD1. Germline CDR1 reads DFQATT; CDR2 reads SNEGSKA (reference sequence). The CDR3 is 16 residues long. The V and J ends lost 6 bases and 3 bases, in that order; junction bases with no gene match: 16. The CDR3 reads CSAPGQGELLHTEAFF. The CDR3 DNA reads as TGCAGTGCCCCCGGGCAGGGGGAATTACTGCACACTGAAGCTTTCTTT.

Ten or more counts support this clonotype. The CDR3 DNA reads TGCAGTGCTAGAGAAGACAGGTCGACCGCCTACGAGCAGTACTTC. Amino acids: CSAREDRSTAYEQYF. The chain carries TRBV20-1 and TRBJ2-7, with D perhaps matching TRBD1 (6 bases). V dropped 0 bases and J dropped 2 bases, with 14 bases sitting between them. The CDR3 consists of 15 residues. CDR1 is DFQATT and CDR2 is SNEGSKA in the germline V gene (reference sequence).

Notes on this clonotype: A junction end diverges from the germline sequence, so it may reflect a read error. The CDR3 DNA reads as TGTGCCAGCAGCGACGGGACTAGCGTCCTTGACGAGCAGTACTTC. This translates into CASSDGTSVLDEQYF. The chain recombines TRBV5-1 with TRBJ2-7, with 10 positions matching TRBD2. Germline V gives CDR1 SGHRS, CDR2 YFSETQ. CDR3 length: 15 amino acids.

This sequence joins TRBV29-1 and TRBJ1-1; D is perhaps TRBD1 (5 bases). The CDR3 sequence is 11 residues long. V gave up 6 bases and J gave up 12 bases, with 17 bases separating them. Per the germline V gene, CDR1 is SQVTM and CDR2 is ANQGSEA. The CDR3 sequence is CSVEPGDLPFF. For the CDR3, the DNA is TGCAGCGTGGAGCCCGGGGACCTACCTTTCTTT.

Ten or more counts support this clonotype. V is TRBV4-1 and J is TRBJ2-1; TRBD1 aligns across 7 bases. Germline assignment: CDR1 MGHRA and CDR2 YSYEKL. With V trimmed by 0 bases and J by 5 bases, 10 bases remained unmatched. This CDR3 has 17 residues. CDR3 nucleotides: TGCGCCAGCAGCCAAGATCTGTTCGGGACAGAGCACAATGAGCAGTTCTTC. It yields the protein CASSQDLFGTEHNEQFF.